At least ten counts were recorded for the clone carrying this TCR beta chain. The CDR3 consists of 16 residues. Germline V gene sequence: CDR1 MDHEN, CDR2 SYDVKM. With 3 bases removed from V and 9 bases from J, the gap between germline ends came to 22 bases. This entry is derived from a study of T cells in Graves' hyperthyroidism and ophthalmopathy. It was RNA transcripts that yielded the amplified TCR beta CDR3 regions. The TCR CDR3 first-round RT-PCR relied on the HTBI primer set. TCRdb fed the multiplex PCR reads into MiXCR, producing one record per CDR3 protein. The repertoire holds 450,000 to 650,000 distinct CDR3 sequences, with 14% as singletons.

The sequencing sample was made of blood. The source of this sequence is a woman between 18 and 30 years old with Graves' ophthalmopathy. The chain couples TRBV28 to TRBJ2-3, with D possibly being TRBD1 or TRBD2 (5 bases each). CDR3 nucleotides: TGTGCCAGCAGTTTGGAGGATAGGCCAGGGATGTTAACGCAGTATTTT. The encoded protein is CASSLEDRPGMLTQYF.